What follows describes a single TCR beta chain. Its antigen is currently unknown. CD8+ and CD4+ T cells taken from blood had their TCR beta sequenced. While CD8+ and CD4+ T cells were isolated negatively, TEMRA cells were enriched by FACS. This CDR3 has 14 residues. Trimming cost V 3 bases and J 6 bases; bases outside gene matches: 7. Per germline, CDR1 PRHDT and CDR2 FYEKMQ (reference sequence). With random hexamers, roughly 0.5 to 1 ug RNA was reverse transcribed. MiXCR, run by TCRdb on the immunoSEQ multiplex PCR reads, gives a single entry per CDR3 protein. The sample consists of around 130,000 distinct CDR3 sequences, about 90% of them appearing once. The sample belongs to a study of CD8 T cells in Susac syndrome. Findings of the study overall: By the study's own acknowledgment, its TCR sequencing and HLA analysis included relatively few individuals.

The sample consisted of CD8+ T cells from PBMCs. The chain is built from TRBV13 and TRBJ2-7; TRBD2 matches 8 bases. The TCR comes from a human donor with multiple sclerosis. CDR3: CASSLGLAGGEQYF. CDR3 sequence (DNA): TGTGCCAGCAGCTTGGGTCTAGCGGGCGGCGAGCAGTACTTC.